The next 15 T cell receptor beta chains were all read from a single sample in a study of blood T cell repertoires in COVID-19 (dated by TCRdb to 2018 to 2020). Libraries were prepared through the immunoSEQ multiplex PCR assay. Entries here come from immuneACCESS through TCRdb and include only in-frame sequences with V and J called. Some clones fail to appear in such tables; in the studies checked, an unresolved V gene covers under half of the shortfall, and the cause of the remainder is unknown. The table for this sample lists about 230,000 clones; approximately 83% of them were counted only once. The ten largest clones take up about 7.4% of the sample. Sequenced input: peripheral blood. The receptors stem from a woman aged 45-65 years with acute or convalescent COVID-19.

This clone was counted a single time. The genes are TRBV5-1 and TRBJ2-7; 9 positions match TRBD2. V shed 4 bases, J shed 4 bases, and the junction held 9 bases outside the gene matches. This CDR3 has 15 residues. Germline V gene data show CDR1 as SGHRS and CDR2 as YFSETQ. The chain's CDR3 is CASSPAGTSTYEQYF. For the CDR3, the DNA is TGCGCCAGCAGCCCGGCCGGGACTAGCACATACGAGCAGTACTTC.

This clone appeared once. The rearrangement joins TRBV6-6 to TRBJ2-2, with 11 bases that match TRBD2. Germline CDR1 reads MNHNY; CDR2 reads SVGAGI (reference sequence). V gave up 1 base and J gave up 4 bases; unmatched junction bases: 2. The CDR3 has 16 residues. The CDR3 loop reads CASSYLAGGFTGELFF. CDR3 nucleotides: TGTGCCAGCAGTTACTTAGCGGGAGGGTTCACCGGGGAGCTGTTTTTT.

The rearrangement uses TRBV7-9 and TRBJ1-1, with 9 bases aligning to TRBD1. This CDR3 is 13 amino acids long. Germline trimming cut 6 bases from V and 2 bases from J; bases unmatched to any gene: 1. Germline V gene sequence: CDR1 SEHNR, CDR2 FQNEAQ (reference sequence). The CDR3 bases are TGTGCCAGCAGGGACAGGGGAAACACTGAAGCTTTCTTT. This encodes CASRDRGNTEAFF.

The chain uses TRBV6-6 and TRBJ2-1; 12 bases are a match to TRBD1. V was pared by 5 bases and J by 7 bases, with 9 bases of the junction left unmatched. Germline loops: CDR1 MNHNY, CDR2 SVGAGI (reference sequence). The CDR3 contains 16 residues. DNA for the CDR3: TGTGCCAGCAGTGGCCCGGGACAGGGGGCAAGTAATGAGCAGTTCTTC. Its translation is CASSGPGQGASNEQFF.

CDR3 in DNA: TGTGCCAGCAGGGACCGGGACAGGGGCTCTGGCTACACCTTC. It specifies CASRDRDRGSGYTF. This chain joins TRBV2 and TRBJ1-2; TRBD1 matches 10 bases. The CDR3 is 14 residues long. Germline loops: CDR1 SNHLY, CDR2 FYNNEI. V was clipped by 6 bases and J by 7 bases; unmatched bases: 8.

The chain has TRBV6-5 and TRBJ2-7; no definite D call. Germline V gene data show CDR1 as MNHEY and CDR2 as SVGAGI. The CDR3 is 15 amino acids. Trimming removed 0 bases at V and 1 base at J, with 10 bases between. The DNA for the CDR3 is TGTGCCAGCAGTTACTCTAGGCCGAGGTCCTACGAGCAGTACTTC. Amino acids: CASSYSRPRSYEQYF.

CDR3 in amino acids: CASSTTSNSYNEQFF. CDR3 nucleotides: TGCGCCAGCAGCACGACTAGCAACTCCTACAATGAGCAGTTCTTC. The J gene is TRBJ2-1, the V gene TRBV5-1, with 7 positions matching TRBD2. Trimming took 4 bases from V and 0 from J; bases not matched to a gene: 4. CDR1 SGHRS and CDR2 YFSETQ come from the germline V gene. The CDR3 loop spans 15 amino acids.

The chain links TRBV5-1 to TRBJ2-6; D perhaps matches TRBD1 (5 bases). The CDR3 is 18 amino acids. Germline CDR1 SGHRS, CDR2 YFSETQ. Trimming took off 3 bases at V and 0 bases at J, with 16 bases between the two ends. The CDR3 spells CASSSRAITSSGANVLTF. The CDR3 coding sequence is TGCGCCAGCAGCTCCAGGGCCATCACCTCCTCTGGGGCCAACGTCCTGACTTTC.

The V gene is TRBV7-9, the J gene TRBJ2-1; perhaps TRBD2 as D (5 bases). Germline-derived CDR1 and CDR2 are SEHNR and FQNEAQ (reference sequence). This CDR3 has 19 amino acids. The V and J ends lost 2 bases and 1 base respectively, with 21 bases between them. The CDR3: CASSLLRGSTIGSYNEQFF. Here the CDR3 DNA reads TGTGCCAGCAGCTTACTGCGTGGGAGTACTATTGGATCCTACAATGAGCAGTTCTTC.

As regards this clone: Within the sample, other DNA sequences also encode this same CDR3. CDR3 sequence (DNA): TGTGCCAGCAGCAGCACCGGGGAGCTGTTTTTT. It codes for CASSSTGELFF. This chain uses TRBV6-5 with TRBJ2-2, with D unresolved. The V end lost 6 bases, the J end lost 4 bases, and 3 bases lay between the germline ends. Germline lookup yields CDR1 MNHEY and CDR2 SVGAGI. This CDR3 contains 11 residues.

This clone was picked up one time. The chain joins TRBV2 to TRBJ2-1; 9 positions agree with TRBD2. Germline CDR1 is SNHLY and CDR2 is FYNNEI. V shed 10 bases, J shed 4 bases, and the junction held 8 bases outside the gene matches. The CDR3 extends over 14 amino acids. The CDR3 DNA reads TGTGCCACTTTAGCGGGGGAGATGTACAATGAGCAGTTCTTC. It is translated as CATLAGEMYNEQFF. Based on the CDR3 plus reference TRBV2 and TRBJ2-1, the full variable domain is EPEVTQTPSHQVTQMGQEVILRCVPISNHLYFYWYRQILGQKVEFLVSFYNNEISEKSEIFDDQFSVERPDGSNFTLKIRSTKLEDSAMYFCATLAGEMYNEQFFGPGTRLTVL.

This clone was seen a handful of times. The chain couples TRBV28 to TRBJ1-3, with a tentative D call TRBD1 (5 bases). This CDR3 has 16 amino acids. V lost 6 bases and J 2 bases, leaving 17 bases between the germline ends. The V gene's germline CDR1 is MDHEN and CDR2 SYDVKM. CDR3: CASSGGLPGPGNTIYF. As DNA, the CDR3 is TGTGCCAGCAGCGGGGGACTGCCAGGGCCTGGAAACACCATATATTTT.

This rearrangement joins TRBV5-4 to TRBJ2-1, with TRBD2 matching 11 bases. Trimming cost V 4 bases and J 10 bases; bases outside gene matches: 7. The CDR3 totals 14 residues. Germline values: CDR1 SGHNT, CDR2 YYREEE (reference sequence). The CDR3 here is CASSQGLADGEQFF. The CDR3 DNA reads as TGTGCCAGCAGCCAGGGACTAGCGGACGGCGAGCAGTTCTTC.

This chain uses TRBV7-2 with TRBJ2-3; 8 bases fit TRBD2. Germline trimming cut 5 bases from V and 2 bases from J; bases unmatched to any gene: 9. The CDR3 contains 16 residues. The germline V gene encodes CDR1 SGHTA and CDR2 FQGNSA. The CDR3 sequence is CASSQSSGPITDTQYF. As DNA, the CDR3 is TGTGCCAGCAGCCAATCTAGCGGGCCAATCACAGATACGCAGTATTTT.

The chain carries TRBV7-9 and TRBJ1-6; unclear D gene. The CDR3 totals 13 residues. V was clipped by 5 bases and J by 10 bases, with 12 bases between them. In germline, CDR1 is SEHNR, CDR2 FQNEAQ (reference sequence). This CDR3 is CASSPKRDSPLHF. The CDR3 DNA is TGTGCCAGCAGCCCGAAGCGTGACTCACCCCTCCACTTT.